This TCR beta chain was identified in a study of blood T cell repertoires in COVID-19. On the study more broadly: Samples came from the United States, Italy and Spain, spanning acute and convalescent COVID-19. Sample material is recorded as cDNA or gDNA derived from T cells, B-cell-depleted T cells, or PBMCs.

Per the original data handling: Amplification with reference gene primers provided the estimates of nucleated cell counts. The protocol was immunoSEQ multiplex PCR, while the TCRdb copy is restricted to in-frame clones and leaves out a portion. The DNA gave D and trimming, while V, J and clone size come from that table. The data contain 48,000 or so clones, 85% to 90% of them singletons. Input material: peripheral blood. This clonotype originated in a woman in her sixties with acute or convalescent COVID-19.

Written as DNA, the CDR3 is TGTGCCAGCGTACGGGGGAACAATGAGCAGTTCTTC. This codes for CASVRGNNEQFF. The rearrangement joins TRBV28 to TRBJ2-1; D may be TRBD2 (6 bases). CDR1 and CDR2 (germline): MDHEN, SYDVKM. Trimming took 8 bases from V and 5 from J, leaving 10 bases between them. This CDR3 region has 12 residues.